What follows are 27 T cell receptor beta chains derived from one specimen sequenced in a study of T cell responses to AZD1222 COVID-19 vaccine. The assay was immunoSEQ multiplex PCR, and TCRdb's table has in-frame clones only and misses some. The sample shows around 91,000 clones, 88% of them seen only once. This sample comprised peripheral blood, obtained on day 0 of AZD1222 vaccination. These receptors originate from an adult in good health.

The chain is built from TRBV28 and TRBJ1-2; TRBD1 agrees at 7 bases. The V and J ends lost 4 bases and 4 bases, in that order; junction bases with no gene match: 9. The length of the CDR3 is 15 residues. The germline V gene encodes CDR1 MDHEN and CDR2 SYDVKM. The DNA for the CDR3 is TGTGCCAGCAGTTCCGCCGACAGGGCAGGCTATGGCTACACCTTC. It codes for CASSSADRAGYGYTF.

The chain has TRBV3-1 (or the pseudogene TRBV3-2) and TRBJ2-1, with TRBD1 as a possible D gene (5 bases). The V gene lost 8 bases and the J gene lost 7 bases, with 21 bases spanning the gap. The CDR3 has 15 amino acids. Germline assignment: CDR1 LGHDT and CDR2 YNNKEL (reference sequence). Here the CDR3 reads CASYCGAPSRNEQFF. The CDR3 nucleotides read TGTGCCAGCTATTGTGGGGCGCCCTCGCGTAATGAGCAGTTCTTC.

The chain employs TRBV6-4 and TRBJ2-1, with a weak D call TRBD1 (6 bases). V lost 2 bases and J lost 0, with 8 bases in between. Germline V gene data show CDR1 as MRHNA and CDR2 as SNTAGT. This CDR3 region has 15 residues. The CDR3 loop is CASSDTDSSYNEQFF. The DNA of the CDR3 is TGTGCCAGCAGTGACACGGACAGCTCCTACAATGAGCAGTTCTTC.

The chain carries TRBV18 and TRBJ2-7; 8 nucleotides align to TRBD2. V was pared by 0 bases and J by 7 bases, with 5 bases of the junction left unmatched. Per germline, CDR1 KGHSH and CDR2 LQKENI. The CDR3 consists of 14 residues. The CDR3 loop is CASSPPVTSEEQYF. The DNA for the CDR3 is TGTGCCAGCTCACCACCGGTGACTAGCGAGGAGCAGTACTTC.

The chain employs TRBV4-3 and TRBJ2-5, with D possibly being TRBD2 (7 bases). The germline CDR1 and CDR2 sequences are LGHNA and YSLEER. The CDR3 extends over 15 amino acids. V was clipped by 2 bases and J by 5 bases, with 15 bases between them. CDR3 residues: CASSQRQGRVETQYF. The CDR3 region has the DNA TGCGCCAGCAGCCAACGCCAGGGGAGGGTGGAGACCCAGTACTTC.

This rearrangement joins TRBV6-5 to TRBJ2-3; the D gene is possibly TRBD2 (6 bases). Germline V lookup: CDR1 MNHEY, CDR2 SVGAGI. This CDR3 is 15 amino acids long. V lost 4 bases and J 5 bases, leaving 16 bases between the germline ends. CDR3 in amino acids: CASSSGLLLRDTQYF. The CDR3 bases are TGTGCCAGCAGTTCGGGACTGCTCTTGAGAGATACGCAGTATTTT.

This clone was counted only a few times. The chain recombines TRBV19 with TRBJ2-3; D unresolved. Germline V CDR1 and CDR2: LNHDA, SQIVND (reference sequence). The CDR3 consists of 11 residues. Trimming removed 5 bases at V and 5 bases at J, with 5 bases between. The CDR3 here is CASSEEDTQYF. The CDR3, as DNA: TGTGCCAGTAGTGAGGAAGATACGCAGTATTTT.

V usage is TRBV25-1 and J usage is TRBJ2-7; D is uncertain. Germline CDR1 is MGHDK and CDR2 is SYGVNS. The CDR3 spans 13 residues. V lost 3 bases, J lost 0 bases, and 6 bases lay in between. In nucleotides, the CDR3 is TGTGCCAGCAGTGACATCAACTCCTACGAGCAGTACTTC. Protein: CASSDINSYEQYF.

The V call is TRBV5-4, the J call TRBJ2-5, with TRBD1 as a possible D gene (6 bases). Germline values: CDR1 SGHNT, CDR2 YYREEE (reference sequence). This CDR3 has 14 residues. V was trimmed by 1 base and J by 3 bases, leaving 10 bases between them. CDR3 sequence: CASSLPAGEETQYF. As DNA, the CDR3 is TGTGCCAGCAGCTTGCCGGCAGGGGAAGAGACCCAGTACTTC.

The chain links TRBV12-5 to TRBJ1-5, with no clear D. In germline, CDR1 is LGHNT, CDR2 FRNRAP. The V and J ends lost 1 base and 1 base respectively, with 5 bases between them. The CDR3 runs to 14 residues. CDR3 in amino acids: CASGLGQSNQPQHF. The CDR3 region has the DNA TGTGCTAGTGGTTTGGGCCAGAGCAATCAGCCCCAGCATTTT.

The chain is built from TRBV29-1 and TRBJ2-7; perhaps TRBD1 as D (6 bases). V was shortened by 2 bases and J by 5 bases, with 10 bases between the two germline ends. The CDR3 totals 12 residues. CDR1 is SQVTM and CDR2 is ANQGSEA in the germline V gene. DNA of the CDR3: TGCAGCGTTGAACTACAGGGAAACGAGCAGTACTTC. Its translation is CSVELQGNEQYF.

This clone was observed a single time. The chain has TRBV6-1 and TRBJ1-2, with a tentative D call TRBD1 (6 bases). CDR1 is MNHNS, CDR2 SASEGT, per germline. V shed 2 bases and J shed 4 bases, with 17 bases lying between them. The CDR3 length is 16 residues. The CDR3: CASSESLTAGAYGYTF. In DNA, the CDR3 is TGTGCCAGCAGTGAATCGTTGACAGCGGGGGCCTATGGCTACACCTTC.

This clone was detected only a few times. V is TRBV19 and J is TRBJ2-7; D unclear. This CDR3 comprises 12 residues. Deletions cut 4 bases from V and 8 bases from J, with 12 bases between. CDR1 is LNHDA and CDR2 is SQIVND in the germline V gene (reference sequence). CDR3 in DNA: TGTGCCAGTAGTACTTTTAGAGGAAAGCAGTACTTC. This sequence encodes CASSTFRGKQYF.

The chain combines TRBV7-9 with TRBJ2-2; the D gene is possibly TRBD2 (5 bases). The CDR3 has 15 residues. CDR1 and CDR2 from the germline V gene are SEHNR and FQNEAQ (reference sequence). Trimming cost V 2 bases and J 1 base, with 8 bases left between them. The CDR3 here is CASSLTSGNTGELFF. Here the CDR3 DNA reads TGTGCCAGCAGCTTAACCAGCGGGAACACCGGGGAGCTGTTTTTT.

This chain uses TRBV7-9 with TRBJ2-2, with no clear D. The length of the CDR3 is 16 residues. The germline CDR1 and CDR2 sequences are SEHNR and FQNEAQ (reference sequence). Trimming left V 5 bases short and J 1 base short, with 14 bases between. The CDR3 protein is CASSPDKSWNTGELFF. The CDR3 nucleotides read TGTGCCAGCAGCCCCGATAAGAGCTGGAACACCGGGGAGCTGTTTTTT.

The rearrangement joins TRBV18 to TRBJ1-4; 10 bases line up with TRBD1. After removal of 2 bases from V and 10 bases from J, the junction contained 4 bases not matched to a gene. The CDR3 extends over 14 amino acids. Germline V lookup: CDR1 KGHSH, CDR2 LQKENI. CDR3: CASSPGDRGGKLFF. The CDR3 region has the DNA TGTGCCAGCTCACCAGGGGACAGGGGAGGAAAACTGTTTTTT. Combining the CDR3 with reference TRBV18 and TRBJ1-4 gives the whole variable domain NAGVMQNPRHLVRRRGQEARLRCSPMKGHSHVYWYRQLPEEGLKFMVYLQKENIIDESGMPKERFSAEFPKEGPSILRIQQVVRGDSAAYFCASSPGDRGGKLFFGSGTQLSVL.

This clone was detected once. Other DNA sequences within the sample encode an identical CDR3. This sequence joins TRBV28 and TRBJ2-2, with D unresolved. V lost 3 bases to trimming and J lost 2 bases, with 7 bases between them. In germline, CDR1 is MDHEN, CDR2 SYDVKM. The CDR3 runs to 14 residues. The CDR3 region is CASSFLGNTGELFF. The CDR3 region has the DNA TGTGCCAGCAGTTTTCTGGGAAACACCGGGGAGCTGTTTTTT.

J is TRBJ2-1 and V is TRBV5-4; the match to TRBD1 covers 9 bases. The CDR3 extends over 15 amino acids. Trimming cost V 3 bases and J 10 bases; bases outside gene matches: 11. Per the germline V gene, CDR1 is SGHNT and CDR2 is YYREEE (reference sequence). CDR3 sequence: CASSSRDRAPGEQFF. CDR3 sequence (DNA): TGTGCCAGCAGCTCCCGGGACAGGGCCCCCGGGGAGCAGTTCTTC.

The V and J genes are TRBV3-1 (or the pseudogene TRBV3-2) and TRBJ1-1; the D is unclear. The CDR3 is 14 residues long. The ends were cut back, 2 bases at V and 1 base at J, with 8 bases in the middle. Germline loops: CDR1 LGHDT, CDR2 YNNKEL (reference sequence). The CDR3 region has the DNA TGTGCCAGCAGCCAACGATCAGGGAACACTGAAGCTTTCTTT. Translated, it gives CASSQRSGNTEAFF.

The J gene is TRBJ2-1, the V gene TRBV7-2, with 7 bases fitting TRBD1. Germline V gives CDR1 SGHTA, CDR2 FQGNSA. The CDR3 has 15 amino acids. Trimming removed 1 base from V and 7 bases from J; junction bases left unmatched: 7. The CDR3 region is CASSLVRQGGNEQFF. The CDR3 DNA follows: TGTGCCAGCAGCTTAGTAAGACAGGGCGGTAATGAGCAGTTCTTC.

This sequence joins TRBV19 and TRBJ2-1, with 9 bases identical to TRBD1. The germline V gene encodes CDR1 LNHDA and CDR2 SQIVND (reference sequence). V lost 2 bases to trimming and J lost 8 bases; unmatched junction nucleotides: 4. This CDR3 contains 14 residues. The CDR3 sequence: CASSITGGLDEQFF. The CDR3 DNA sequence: TGTGCCAGTAGTATAACAGGGGGCTTAGATGAGCAGTTCTTC.

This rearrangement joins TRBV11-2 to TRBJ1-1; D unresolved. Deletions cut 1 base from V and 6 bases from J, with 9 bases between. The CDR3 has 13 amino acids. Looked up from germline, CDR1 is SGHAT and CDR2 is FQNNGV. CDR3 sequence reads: CASSLVAWSEAFF. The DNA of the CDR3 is TGTGCCAGCAGCTTAGTGGCGTGGTCTGAAGCTTTCTTT.

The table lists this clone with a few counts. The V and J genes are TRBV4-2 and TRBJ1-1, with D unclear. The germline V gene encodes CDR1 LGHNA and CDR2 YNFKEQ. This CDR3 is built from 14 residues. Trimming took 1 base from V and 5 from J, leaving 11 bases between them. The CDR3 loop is CASSQAVGMTEAFF. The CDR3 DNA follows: TGTGCCAGCAGCCAAGCGGTAGGGATGACTGAAGCTTTCTTT.

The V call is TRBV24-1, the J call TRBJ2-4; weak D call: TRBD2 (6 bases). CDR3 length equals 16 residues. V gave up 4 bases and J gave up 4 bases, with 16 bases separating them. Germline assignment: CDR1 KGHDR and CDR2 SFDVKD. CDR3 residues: CATSDPTPGGKNIQYF. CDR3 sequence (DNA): TGTGCCACCAGTGACCCCACCCCCGGGGGAAAAAACATTCAGTACTTC.

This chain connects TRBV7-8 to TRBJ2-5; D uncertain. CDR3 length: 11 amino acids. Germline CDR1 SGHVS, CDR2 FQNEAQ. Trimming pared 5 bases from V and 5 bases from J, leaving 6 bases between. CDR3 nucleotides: TGTGCCAGCAGCCGGCGGGAGACCCAGTACTTC. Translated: CASSRRETQYF.

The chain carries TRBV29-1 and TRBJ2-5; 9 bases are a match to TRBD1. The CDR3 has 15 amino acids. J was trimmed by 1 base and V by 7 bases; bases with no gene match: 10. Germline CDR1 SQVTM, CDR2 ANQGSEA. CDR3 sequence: CSAARWTGVQETQYF. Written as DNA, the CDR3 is TGCAGCGCCGCCCGATGGACAGGGGTCCAAGAGACCCAGTACTTC.

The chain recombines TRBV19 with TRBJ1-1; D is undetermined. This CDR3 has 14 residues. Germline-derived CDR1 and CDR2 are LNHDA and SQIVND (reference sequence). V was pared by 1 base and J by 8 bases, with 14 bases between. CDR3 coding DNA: TGTGCCAGTAGTATAGCTCAAGAGGCGGGAGAAGCTTTCTTT. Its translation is CASSIAQEAGEAFF.